These T cell receptor beta chains were read from a single sample in a study of cytomegalovirus exposure and HLA in healthy donors. Here immunoSEQ multiplex PCR was the method, and the copy in TCRdb shows in-frame clones only, minus some. The sample records 100,000 to 150,000 clones, almost 80% being singletons. The sample was PBMCs. All receptors come from a female donor in good health and CMV-seronegative. The conserved cysteine and the conserved F or W are not part of the CDR3 here. A D gene is named only where the DNA matches it firmly.

V	J	D	CDR3
TRBV7-2	TRBJ1-3	.	ASSGGISGNTIY
TRBV28	TRBJ1-1	.	ASSYRVPEAF
TRBV28	TRBJ1-4	.	ASSLPRDNEKLF
TRBV19	TRBJ1-5	.	ASSIGGRRGPQH
TRBV5-1	TRBJ1-5	.	ASSLQGFGQPQH
TRBV7-9	TRBJ1-4	.	SSSLGGGSEKLF
TRBV4-3	.	.	ASSQEQQRGEQY
TRBV7-2	TRBJ2-3	TRBD2	ASSLRSGGGADTQY
TRBV7-9	TRBJ2-5	TRBD2	ASSPTSGSETQY
TRBV28	TRBJ1-5	.	ASSLNDDRSQH
TRBV18	TRBJ2-1	TRBD2	ASSPGLAGYNEQF
TRBV28	TRBJ2-6	.	ASSLPDSLNSGANVLT
TRBV30	TRBJ1-2	.	AFGRGYGYT
TRBV4-3	TRBJ2-1	.	ASSQDITTYNEQF
TRBV6-4	TRBJ2-2	.	ASSASPGHPANTGELF
TRBV27	TRBJ2-7	.	ASSPPRTANPYEQY
TRBV29-1	TRBJ2-7	.	SVGQVYEQY
TRBV2	TRBJ2-3	TRBD2	ASSGRGRTSDLPSTDTQY
TRBV29-1	TRBJ1-5	TRBD1	SVASGTGNQPQH
TRBV10-1	TRBJ2-7	.	ASSEPGYEQY
TRBV25-1	TRBJ1-1	.	ASSLTGGSEAF
TRBV6-5	TRBJ1-1	.	ASSQLGASTEAF
TRBV11-2	TRBJ2-1	.	ASSLERIALYNEQF
TRBV11-2	TRBJ2-5	.	ASSLEPEETQY
TRBV19	TRBJ1-2	.	ASSIVGYGNYGYT
TRBV5-4	TRBJ2-1	TRBD2	ASSISSGPYNEQF
TRBV5-1	TRBJ2-3	TRBD2	ASTSGTGDTQY
TRBV7-6	TRBJ1-1	.	ASSLSSGPEAF
TRBV7-7	TRBJ2-7	.	ASSPGDVAHYEQY